The following is a T cell receptor (beta chain) sequence with its context. What it binds is unknown. This CDR3 is built from 12 residues. The V and J ends lost 0 bases and 8 bases respectively, with 5 bases between them. CDR1 is LNHNV, CDR2 YYDKDF, per germline (reference sequence). This entry is derived from a study of cytomegalovirus exposure and HLA in healthy donors. Study information: Samples from HLA-typed donors yielded about 85 million unique TCRs in an early data release. Ancestry clustering placed more than 80% of about 400 genotyped donors in the Caucasian-associated cluster.

Findings of the study overall: Differences between HLA loci emerged in a later analysis of TCR association rates, with DRB1 most and HLA-C fewest. TCR beta V- and J-gene trimming, according to a later analysis, was linked to a missense DCLRE1C variant.

Both 60 Vbeta primers and 13 Jbeta primers went into the PCR. TCRdb keeps only in-frame clones here, not all; method: immunoSEQ multiplex PCR. The table for this sample gives more than 40,000 clones. The chain links TRBV15 to TRBJ2-1; D uncertain. The sequencing input was PBMCs. This TCR was sampled from a woman aged 40 to 50 in good health and CMV-seronegative. This CDR3 is CATSRDEDEQFF. Written as DNA, the CDR3 is TGTGCCACCAGCAGAGATGAGGATGAGCAGTTCTTC.